Shown below are 19 T cell receptor beta chains from a single sample sequenced in a study of blood T cell repertoires in COVID-19 (dated by TCRdb to 2018 to 2021). The library was made by the immunoSEQ multiplex PCR assay. Imported from immuneACCESS, the table was reduced by TCRdb to in-frame sequences with V and J called. These copies leave out some clones; in studies compared against another copy, an unresolved V gene accounts for under half, and the cause of the remainder is not known. The sample table contains under 300,000 clones; only one count was recorded for less than 85% of them. The top ten clones comprise 4.9% of the sample. The sequencing input was peripheral blood. These receptors all come from an elderly woman with active or convalescent COVID-19.

In its sample, this clone was seen once. The rearrangement uses TRBV7-2 and TRBJ1-2; D not resolved. Trimming took off 1 base at V and 2 bases at J, with 11 bases between the two ends. This CDR3 has 15 amino acids. Germline lookup yields CDR1 SGHTA and CDR2 FQGNSA. CDR3 amino acids: CASSLGPGRNYGYTF. The CDR3 nucleotides are TGTGCCAGCAGCTTAGGCCCGGGGAGGAACTATGGCTACACCTTC. Combining the CDR3 with reference TRBV7-2 and TRBJ1-2 gives the whole variable domain GAGVSQSPSNKVTEKGKDVELRCDPISGHTALYWYRQSLGQGLEFLIYFQGNSAPDKSGLPSDRFSAERTGGSVSTLTIQRTQQEDSAVYLCASSLGPGRNYGYTFGSGTRLTVV.

The rearrangement joins TRBV7-9 to TRBJ2-2, with D maybe TRBD2 (5 bases). This CDR3 is 16 amino acids long. Trimming removed 1 base at V and 0 bases at J, with 9 bases between. Germline loops: CDR1 SEHNR, CDR2 FQNEAQ (reference sequence). CDR3: CASSLDWGANTGELFF. The DNA for the CDR3 is TGTGCCAGCAGCTTAGATTGGGGAGCGAACACCGGGGAGCTGTTTTTT.

The chain has TRBV5-1 and TRBJ1-1; 12 bases agree with TRBD1. This CDR3 spans 16 amino acids. The V gene end was trimmed by 4 bases and the J gene end by 4 bases; junction bases not matched to a gene: 8. CDR1 and CDR2 (germline): SGHRS, YFSETQ. In nucleotides, the CDR3 is TGCGCCAGCAGCATAGGGACAGGGGGCTCCGTCACTGAAGCTTTCTTT. Translated, it gives CASSIGTGGSVTEAFF.

This clone was recorded only once. The genes are TRBV7-8 and TRBJ1-5, with D unresolved. The germline V and J ends were trimmed by 8 bases and 0 bases, with 8 bases remaining between them. Per the germline V gene, CDR1 is SGHVS and CDR2 is FQNEAQ. This CDR3 spans 13 amino acids. The CDR3 sequence: CASCASSNQPQHF. The DNA of the CDR3 is TGTGCCAGCTGCGCTTCTAGCAATCAGCCCCAGCATTTT.

The chain carries TRBV3-1 (or the pseudogene TRBV3-2) and TRBJ2-1; 15 positions agree with TRBD2. V lost 4 bases to trimming and J lost 9 bases; unmatched junction nucleotides: 7. Germline V lookup: CDR1 LGHDT, CDR2 YNNKEL (reference sequence). This CDR3 contains 16 residues. CDR3 sequence (DNA): TGTGCCAGCAGCCCGAGGACTAGCGGGGGGGCGGGTGAGCAGTTCTTC. Its translation: CASSPRTSGGAGEQFF.

The chain carries TRBV27 and TRBJ2-6, with 8 bases aligning to TRBD1. In germline, CDR1 is MNHEY, CDR2 SMNVEV (reference sequence). Trimming cost V 8 bases and J 1 base; bases outside gene matches: 4. CDR3 length equals 15 residues. This CDR3 reads CASRTGTSGANVLTF. The CDR3 nucleotides are TGTGCCAGCCGGACAGGGACTTCTGGGGCCAACGTCCTGACTTTC. The full variable domain, its missing parts supplied by reference TRBV27 and TRBJ2-6, is EAQVTQNPRYLITVTGKKLTVTCSQNMNHEYMSWYRQDPGLGLRQIYYSMNVEVTDKGDVPEGYKVSRKEKRNFPLILESPSPNQTSLYFCASRTGTSGANVLTFGAGSRLTVL.

The V gene is TRBV13, the J gene TRBJ1-1; D is ambiguous. The CDR3 totals 13 residues. Trimming took 2 bases from V and 11 from J, leaving 15 bases between them. The germline gives CDR1 PRHDT, CDR2 FYEKMQ (reference sequence). The CDR3 sequence is CASSLPGFLSAFF. The DNA for the CDR3 is TGTGCCAGCAGCTTACCGGGGTTCCTTTCCGCTTTCTTT. The full variable domain, rest sourced from reference TRBV13 and TRBJ1-1, is AAGVIQSPRHLIKEKRETATLKCYPIPRHDTVYWYQQGPGQDPQFLISFYEKMQSDKGSIPDRFSAQQFSDYHSELNMSSLELGDSALYFCASSLPGFLSAFFGQGTRLTVV.

The gene calls are TRBV30 and TRBJ1-1, with a possible D match to TRBD1 (5 bases). Germline V gene sequence: CDR1 GTSNPN, CDR2 SVGIG (reference sequence). This CDR3 is built from 13 residues. V gave up 4 bases and J gave up 0 bases, with 9 bases separating them. The CDR3 region is CAWTWGLNTEAFF. CDR3 nucleotide sequence: TGTGCCTGGACCTGGGGCCTGAACACTGAAGCTTTCTTT.

The chain is built from TRBV5-4 and TRBJ2-5; 7 nucleotides line up with TRBD2. V lost 4 bases to trimming and J lost 1 base; unmatched junction nucleotides: 4. Germline CDR1 reads SGHNT; CDR2 reads YYREEE (reference sequence). There are 14 residues in the CDR3. The CDR3 bases are TGTGCCAGCAGCGCGACTAGCATCCAAGAGACCCAGTACTTC. It is translated as CASSATSIQETQYF.

The chain uses TRBV4-1 and TRBJ2-3; 12 bases match TRBD2. The germline V gene has CDR1 MGHRA and CDR2 YSYEKL. This CDR3 has 16 amino acids. The V and J ends lost 1 base and 5 bases, in that order; junction bases with no gene match: 4. The CDR3 DNA follows: TGCGCCAGCAGCCAAGGTCTAGCGGGGGGGCAAGATACGCAGTATTTT. This translates into CASSQGLAGGQDTQYF.

This chain links TRBV6-1 with TRBJ2-2; D is undetermined. Trimming removed 3 bases from V and 1 base from J, with 6 bases in between. Germline assignment: CDR1 MNHNS and CDR2 SASEGT. The CDR3 has 14 amino acids. This CDR3 reads CASSERRNTGELFF. In nucleotides, the CDR3 is TGTGCCAGCAGTGAGAGGCGGAACACCGGGGAGCTGTTTTTT.

V is TRBV19 and J is TRBJ1-5; no definite D call. This CDR3 region has 15 residues. CDR1 and CDR2 (germline): LNHDA, SQIVND (reference sequence). The ends were cut back, 1 base at V and 1 base at J, with 8 bases in the middle. CDR3 nucleotide sequence: TGTGCCAGTAGTATAGTGCAGGCAAGCAATCAGCCCCAGCATTTT. Translating gives CASSIVQASNQPQHF.

The chain links TRBV2 to TRBJ2-2; TRBD2 aligns across 9 bases. CDR3 size: 15 residues. Looked up from germline, CDR1 is SNHLY and CDR2 is FYNNEI. The J segment lost 8 bases and the V segment lost 5 bases, leaving 9 bases of the junction unmatched. The CDR3 reads CASSRLAVVPGELFF. The CDR3 DNA sequence: TGTGCCAGCAGTCGACTAGCGGTCGTCCCGGGGGAGCTGTTTTTT.

This sequence joins TRBV24-1 and TRBJ1-3; D is undetermined. The CDR3 is 15 residues long. Between the trimmed V and J ends, which lost 4 bases and 0 bases, there was a span of 9 bases. From germline, CDR1 is KGHDR and CDR2 SFDVKD. The CDR3 sequence is CATSDSGSSGNTIYF. CDR3 nucleotides: TGTGCCACCAGTGACTCCGGGAGCTCTGGAAACACCATATATTTT.

This clone appeared a few times. This chain joins TRBV6-5 and TRBJ1-2, with TRBD1 matching over 9 bases. J was trimmed by 2 bases and V by 5 bases; bases with no gene match: 6. CDR1 and CDR2 from the germline V gene are MNHEY and SVGAGI. This CDR3 spans 15 amino acids. CDR3 DNA: TGTGCCAGCAGTAAATCCGGGACAGGGAACTATGGCTACACCTTC. Protein: CASSKSGTGNYGYTF.

The chain recombines TRBV28 with TRBJ2-2; the D gene is possibly TRBD1 (7 bases). V was pared by 0 bases and J by 1 base, with 9 bases between. CDR1 MDHEN and CDR2 SYDVKM come from the germline V gene. The CDR3 contains 16 residues. The DNA of the CDR3 is TGTGCCAGCAGTTTATGGCAGGGGGGGAACACCGGGGAGCTGTTTTTT. Its protein is CASSLWQGGNTGELFF.

The chain recombines TRBV27 with TRBJ2-2; D is unclear. V was trimmed by 2 bases and J by 6 bases, leaving 13 bases between them. CDR3 length: 15 amino acids. Germline CDR1 MNHEY, CDR2 SMNVEV (reference sequence). CDR3 sequence reads: CASSLRSSGPGELFF. In DNA form, the CDR3 reads TGTGCCAGCAGTTTAAGGAGCTCCGGCCCCGGGGAGCTGTTTTTT.

V and J are TRBV3-1 (or the pseudogene TRBV3-2) and TRBJ1-1; 7 bases align to TRBD1. Trimming cost V 8 bases and J 1 base; bases outside gene matches: 7. The CDR3 runs to 14 residues. Germline loops: CDR1 LGHDT, CDR2 YNNKEL (reference sequence). The CDR3 is CASGLGQKNTEAFF. CDR3 coding DNA: TGTGCCAGCGGATTGGGACAGAAGAACACTGAAGCTTTCTTT.

The V and J genes are TRBV28 and TRBJ1-3, with TRBD1 identical over 8 bases. The junction had 5 bases not matched to a gene; V was cut back by 4 bases and J by 0 bases. Germline values: CDR1 MDHEN, CDR2 SYDVKM. This CDR3 has 16 amino acids. The CDR3 nucleotides read TGTGCCAGCAGTTCGACAGGGGCTAGCTCTGGAAACACCATATATTTT. Translation gives CASSSTGASSGNTIYF.